These 23 T cell receptor beta chains originate from one sample sequenced in a study of T cell changes during pregnancy in multiple sclerosis. Only in-frame clones appear in the TCRdb table, and some are missing; sequencing was by immunoSEQ multiplex PCR. Of approximately 130,000 clones in the sample, roughly 96% were seen once. This sample comprised peripheral blood, obtained after pregnancy. Receptor source: a female donor with multiple sclerosis, enrolled in a pregnancy study.

The chain has TRBV5-4 and TRBJ2-1, with 10 positions matching TRBD2. V gave up 5 bases and J gave up 7 bases; unmatched junction bases: 12. Looked up from germline, CDR1 is SGHNT and CDR2 is YYREEE (reference sequence). The length of the CDR3 is 16 residues. The CDR3: CASSSGSGRLGNEQFF. Here the CDR3 DNA reads TGTGCCAGCAGTTCCGGTAGCGGGAGGTTGGGGAATGAGCAGTTCTTC.

V and J are TRBV18 and TRBJ2-1; 12 bases match TRBD2. There are 16 residues in the CDR3. With 4 bases clipped from V and 5 bases from J, the junction kept 6 bases outside the gene matches. Germline V lookup: CDR1 KGHSH, CDR2 LQKENI. The CDR3 reads CASSQRTSGKDNEQFF. The CDR3 bases are TGTGCCAGCTCACAAAGGACTAGCGGGAAGGACAATGAGCAGTTCTTC.

The J gene is TRBJ1-2, the V gene TRBV19; 7 positions agree with TRBD1. Per germline, CDR1 LNHDA and CDR2 SQIVND (reference sequence). The J segment lost 2 bases and the V segment lost 1 base, leaving 4 bases of the junction unmatched. The CDR3 has 15 amino acids. CDR3 nucleotides: TGTGCCAGTAGTATAGGGACGGGACAGAACTATGGCTACACCTTC. This gives the protein CASSIGTGQNYGYTF. Full variable domain (missing parts from reference TRBV19 and TRBJ1-2): DGGITQSPKYLFRKEGQNVTLSCEQNLNHDAMYWYRQDPGQGLRLIYYSQIVNDFQKGDIAEGYSVSREKKESFPLTVTSAQKNPTAFYLCASSIGTGQNYGYTFGSGTRLTVV.

The gene calls are TRBV7-9 and TRBJ2-5; TRBD1 might be the D (5 bases). This CDR3 has 14 amino acids. Germline V lookup: CDR1 SEHNR, CDR2 FQNEAQ (reference sequence). Deletions cut 5 bases from V and 5 bases from J, with 15 bases between. This CDR3 is CASSADTSKETQYF. In DNA, the CDR3 is TGTGCCAGCAGCGCGGACACCTCCAAGGAGACCCAGTACTTC.

V is TRBV10-3 and J is TRBJ2-3; D is undetermined. V was clipped by 10 bases and J by 4 bases, with 6 bases between them. In germline, CDR1 is ENHRY, CDR2 SYGVKD. The CDR3 spans 10 residues. CDR3 protein: CATRADTQYF. The CDR3 DNA reads as TGTGCCACCCGGGCAGATACGCAGTATTTT.

The chain recombines TRBV6-5 with TRBJ1-1; D not certain. The CDR3 has 14 amino acids. Germline assignment: CDR1 MNHEY and CDR2 SVGAGI. V was shortened by 3 bases and J by 4 bases, with 12 bases between the two germline ends. CDR3 sequence: CASSYEGWGTEAFF. DNA for the CDR3: TGTGCCAGCAGTTATGAGGGTTGGGGCACTGAAGCTTTCTTT.

The rearrangement joins TRBV6-6 to TRBJ1-5; D uncertain. Trimming removed 4 bases from V and 4 bases from J, with 8 bases in between. Germline CDR1 is MNHNY and CDR2 is SVGAGI (reference sequence). This CDR3 spans 13 amino acids. DNA of the CDR3: TGTGCCAGCAGTTCGGCGGGGAATCAGCCCCAGCATTTT. Protein product: CASSSAGNQPQHF.

The V gene is TRBV4-1, the J gene TRBJ2-7, with TRBD2 as a possible D gene (5 bases). Germline V gives CDR1 MGHRA, CDR2 YSYEKL. This CDR3 contains 14 residues. V was pared by 1 base and J by 5 bases, with 12 bases between. This chain's CDR3 is CASSQVRGRNEQYF. CDR3 in DNA: TGCGCCAGCAGCCAAGTTCGAGGGCGGAACGAGCAGTACTTC.

The chain links TRBV2 to TRBJ2-5; the D gene is possibly TRBD1 (5 bases). Trimming took off 6 bases at V and 2 bases at J, with 10 bases between the two ends. CDR3 length: 13 residues. Germline V gene lookup returns CDR1 SNHLY and CDR2 FYNNEI. CDR3 nucleotides: TGTGCCAGCAGCCCACACAGGCAAGAGACCCAGTACTTC. Amino acids: CASSPHRQETQYF.

The chain is built from TRBV2 and TRBJ2-4; 7 nucleotides match TRBD1. The V and J ends lost 6 bases and 5 bases, in that order; junction bases with no gene match: 13. Germline values: CDR1 SNHLY, CDR2 FYNNEI. The CDR3 length is 16 residues. The CDR3 sequence is CASRGSMGQPQNIQYF. In DNA, the CDR3 is TGTGCCAGCAGGGGCTCCATGGGACAGCCCCAAAACATTCAGTACTTC.

This chain joins TRBV29-1 and TRBJ2-1; D is perhaps TRBD2 (5 bases). This CDR3 comprises 16 residues. V lost 4 bases and J lost 5, with 21 bases in between. Germline V gives CDR1 SQVTM, CDR2 ANQGSEA. CDR3 in amino acids: CSVVGQEALRHNEQFF. CDR3 DNA sequence: TGCAGCGTTGTGGGCCAGGAGGCCTTACGCCACAATGAGCAGTTCTTC.

A single count supports this clone. This chain links TRBV2 with TRBJ2-7, with 10 bases fitting TRBD1. V was pared by 6 bases and J by 1 base, with 3 bases of the junction left unmatched. The germline V gene has CDR1 SNHLY and CDR2 FYNNEI. CDR3 length: 14 residues. This CDR3 is CASSPGQGSYEQYF. CDR3 bases: TGTGCCAGCAGCCCGGGACAGGGGTCCTACGAGCAGTACTTC.

The V and J genes are TRBV28 and TRBJ2-1; 15 bases align to TRBD2. The CDR3 is 18 residues long. CDR1 and CDR2 (germline): MDHEN, SYDVKM. The ends lost 4 bases at V and 7 bases at J; junction bases unmatched: 11. The CDR3 protein is CASSSTRTSGRAGNEQFF. The CDR3 coding sequence is TGTGCCAGCAGTTCGACACGGACTAGCGGGAGGGCAGGTAATGAGCAGTTCTTC.

The chain joins TRBV7-9 to TRBJ1-4; D perhaps matches TRBD1 (5 bases). The germline gives CDR1 SEHNR, CDR2 FQNEAQ (reference sequence). The V end was cut by 1 base, the J end by 4 bases, with 10 bases between. The CDR3 loop spans 15 amino acids. The CDR3 bases are TGTGCCAGCAGCTTAGTAGAAGGGGTTAATGAAAAACTGTTTTTT. This encodes CASSLVEGVNEKLFF. The complete variable domain, with remaining parts taken from reference TRBV7-9 and TRBJ1-4, reads DTGVSQNPRHKITKRGQNVTFRCDPISEHNRLYWYRQTLGQGPEFLTYFQNEAQLEKSRLLSDRFSAERPKGSFSTLEIQRTEQGDSAMYLCASSLVEGVNEKLFFGSGTQLSVL.

The rearrangement joins TRBV9 to TRBJ2-1; 9 bases line up with TRBD2. With 1 base clipped from V and 5 bases from J, the junction kept 7 bases outside the gene matches. This CDR3 has 16 residues. CDR1 and CDR2 (germline): SGDLS, YYNGEE. DNA for the CDR3: TGTGCCAGCAGCGTATTGGTAGCGGGAGCGAACAATGAGCAGTTCTTC. Protein sequence: CASSVLVAGANNEQFF.

The V and J genes are TRBV9 and TRBJ2-7; TRBD2 matches at 10 bases. The CDR3 has 15 amino acids. V was pared by 3 bases and J by 1 base, with 4 bases of the junction left unmatched. The germline V gene has CDR1 SGDLS and CDR2 YYNGEE. The CDR3 loop reads CASSATSGSSYEQYF. CDR3 DNA: TGTGCCAGCAGCGCGACTAGCGGGTCGTCCTACGAGCAGTACTTC. Looking up the rest from reference TRBV9 and TRBJ2-7 gives the full variable domain: DSGVTQTPKHLITATGQRVTLRCSPRSGDLSVYWYQQSLDQGLQFLIQYYNGEERAKGNILERFSAQQFPDLHSELNLSSLELGDSALYFCASSATSGSSYEQYFGPGTRLTVT.

The V gene is TRBV5-1, the J gene TRBJ2-7; 9 positions match TRBD1. V lost 2 bases, J lost 2 bases, and 2 bases stayed unmatched. CDR3 length: 14 amino acids. Per the germline V gene, CDR1 is SGHRS and CDR2 is YFSETQ. The CDR3 coding sequence is TGCGCCAGCAGCTTTAGGACAGGGGCCTACGAGCAGTACTTC. Its translation is CASSFRTGAYEQYF.

The gene calls are TRBV5-1 and TRBJ2-3; D may be TRBD2 (5 bases). The CDR3 is 15 residues long. The ends were cut back, 2 bases at V and 1 base at J, with 11 bases in the middle. CDR1 SGHRS and CDR2 YFSETQ come from the germline V gene. The CDR3 DNA sequence: TGCGCCAGCAGCTTAGACGGGAAGGGCACAGATACGCAGTATTTT. As protein: CASSLDGKGTDTQYF.

The chain has TRBV2 and TRBJ1-3; D is unresolved. Germline CDR1 and CDR2: SNHLY and FYNNEI. CDR3 size: 16 residues. V was shortened by 5 bases and J by 0 bases, with 14 bases between the two germline ends. The CDR3 nucleotides read TGTGCCAGCAGTTTGCGGGCACTAACCTCTGGAAACACCATATATTTT. This gives the protein CASSLRALTSGNTIYF.

V gene TRBV20-1 combines with J gene TRBJ2-7; D is uncertain. CDR3 length: 11 amino acids. Per germline, CDR1 DFQATT and CDR2 SNEGSKA (reference sequence). V gave up 6 bases and J gave up 4 bases, with 10 bases separating them. The CDR3 spells CSAMSAYEQYF. The DNA for the CDR3 is TGCAGTGCCATGTCAGCGTACGAGCAGTACTTC.

The chain joins TRBV5-1 to TRBJ2-1; 10 nucleotides line up with TRBD2. The CDR3 runs to 15 residues. Trimming at V came to 2 bases and at J to 6 bases, leaving 5 bases not matched to a gene. The germline CDR1 and CDR2 sequences are SGHRS and YFSETQ. The CDR3 reads CASSFLAGDSNEQFF. In nucleotides, the CDR3 is TGCGCCAGCAGCTTTCTAGCGGGAGATTCCAATGAGCAGTTCTTC.

The chain carries TRBV27 and TRBJ1-2, with D maybe TRBD1 (6 bases). Germline V gives CDR1 MNHEY, CDR2 SMNVEV (reference sequence). This CDR3 is 14 amino acids long. Between the trimmed V and J ends, which lost 6 bases and 5 bases, there was a span of 16 bases. The CDR3 region is CASSPNDRMYGYTF. CDR3 DNA sequence: TGTGCCAGCAGCCCGAATGACAGGATGTATGGCTACACCTTC.

This rearrangement joins TRBV7-2 to TRBJ2-7; TRBD1 might be the D (5 bases). The CDR3 runs 15 residues. V was clipped by 2 bases and J by 4 bases, with 15 bases between them. The germline gives CDR1 SGHTA, CDR2 FQGNSA. The CDR3 nucleotides read TGTGCCAGCAGCTTAATCAGGGCCGGGTCTTACGAGCAGTACTTC. Translating it yields CASSLIRAGSYEQYF.